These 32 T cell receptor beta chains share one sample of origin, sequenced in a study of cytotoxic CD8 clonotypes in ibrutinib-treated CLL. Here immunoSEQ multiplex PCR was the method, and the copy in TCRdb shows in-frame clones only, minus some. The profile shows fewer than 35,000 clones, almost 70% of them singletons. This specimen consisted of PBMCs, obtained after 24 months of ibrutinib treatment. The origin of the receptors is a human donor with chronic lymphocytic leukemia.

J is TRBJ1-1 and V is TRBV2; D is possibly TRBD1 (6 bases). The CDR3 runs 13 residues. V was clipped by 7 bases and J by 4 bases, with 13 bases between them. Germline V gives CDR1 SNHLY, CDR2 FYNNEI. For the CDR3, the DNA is TGTGCCAGCAAGGTCGGGGGGCCCACTGAAGCTTTCTTT. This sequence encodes CASKVGGPTEAFF.

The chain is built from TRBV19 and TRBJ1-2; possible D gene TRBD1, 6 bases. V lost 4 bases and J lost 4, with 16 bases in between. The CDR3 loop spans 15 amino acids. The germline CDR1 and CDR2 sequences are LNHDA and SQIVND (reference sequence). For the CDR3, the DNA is TGTGCCAGTAGTACCCCTGGACAGACCATCTATGGCTACACCTTC. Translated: CASSTPGQTIYGYTF.

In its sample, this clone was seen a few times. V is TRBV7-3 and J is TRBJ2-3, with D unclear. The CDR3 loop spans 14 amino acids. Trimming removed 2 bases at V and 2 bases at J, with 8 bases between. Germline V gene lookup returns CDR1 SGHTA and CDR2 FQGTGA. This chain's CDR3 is CASSLDGHTDTQYF. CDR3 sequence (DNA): TGTGCCAGCAGCTTAGACGGGCACACAGATACGCAGTATTTT.

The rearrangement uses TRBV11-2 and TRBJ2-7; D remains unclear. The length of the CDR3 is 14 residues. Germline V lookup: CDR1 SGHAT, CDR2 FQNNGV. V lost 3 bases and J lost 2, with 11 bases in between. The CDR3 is CASSFGPPTYEQYF. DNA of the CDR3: TGTGCCAGCAGCTTCGGACCTCCAACCTACGAGCAGTACTTC.

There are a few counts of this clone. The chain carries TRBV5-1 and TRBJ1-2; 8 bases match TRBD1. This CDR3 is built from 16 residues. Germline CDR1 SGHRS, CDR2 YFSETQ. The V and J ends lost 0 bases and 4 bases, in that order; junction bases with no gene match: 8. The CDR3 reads CASSLAPTGTGYGYTF. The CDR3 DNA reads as TGCGCCAGCAGCTTGGCCCCTACCGGGACAGGCTATGGCTACACCTTC.

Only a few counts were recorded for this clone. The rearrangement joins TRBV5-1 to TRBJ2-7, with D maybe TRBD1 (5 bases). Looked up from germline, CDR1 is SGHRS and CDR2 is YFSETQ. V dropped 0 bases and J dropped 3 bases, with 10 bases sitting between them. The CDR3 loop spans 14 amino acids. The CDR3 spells CASSLAQGYYEQYF. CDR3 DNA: TGCGCCAGCAGCTTGGCTCAGGGATACTACGAGCAGTACTTC.

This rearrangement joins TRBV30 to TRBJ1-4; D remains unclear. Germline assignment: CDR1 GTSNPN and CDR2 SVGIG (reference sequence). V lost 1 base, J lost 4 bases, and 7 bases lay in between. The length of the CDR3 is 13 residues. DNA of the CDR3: TGTGCCTGGAGTGGTATTGATAATGAAAAACTGTTTTTT. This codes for CAWSGIDNEKLFF.

The CDR3 sequence: CASSGLAGGPSSTDTQYF. CDR3 sequence (DNA): TGTGCCAGCAGCGGACTAGCGGGGGGGCCGTCTAGCACAGATACGCAGTATTTT. The genes are TRBV28 and TRBJ2-3, with 15 nucleotides matching TRBD2. The junction had 7 bases not matched to a gene; V was cut back by 6 bases and J by 0 bases. Germline V gene sequence: CDR1 MDHEN, CDR2 SYDVKM. This CDR3 region has 18 residues.

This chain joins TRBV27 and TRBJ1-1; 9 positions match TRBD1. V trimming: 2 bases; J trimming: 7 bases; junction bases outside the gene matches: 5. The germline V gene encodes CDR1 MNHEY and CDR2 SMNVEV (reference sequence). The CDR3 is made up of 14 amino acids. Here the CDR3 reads CASSLGTGRDEAFF. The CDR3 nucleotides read TGTGCCAGCAGTTTAGGGACAGGGCGGGATGAAGCTTTCTTT.

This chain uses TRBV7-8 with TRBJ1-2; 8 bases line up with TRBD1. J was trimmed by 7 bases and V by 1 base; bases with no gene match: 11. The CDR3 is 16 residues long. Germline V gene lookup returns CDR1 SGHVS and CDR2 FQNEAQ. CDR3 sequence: CASSLVGESGGSGYTF. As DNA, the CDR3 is TGTGCCAGCAGCTTAGTAGGGGAGTCAGGGGGCTCTGGCTACACCTTC. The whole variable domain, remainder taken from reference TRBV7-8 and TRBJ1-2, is GAGVSQSPRYKVAKRGQDVALRCDPISGHVSLFWYQQALGQGPEFLTYFQNEAQLDKSGLPSDRFFAERPEGSVSTLKIQRTQQEDSAVYLCASSLVGESGGSGYTFGSGTRLTVV.

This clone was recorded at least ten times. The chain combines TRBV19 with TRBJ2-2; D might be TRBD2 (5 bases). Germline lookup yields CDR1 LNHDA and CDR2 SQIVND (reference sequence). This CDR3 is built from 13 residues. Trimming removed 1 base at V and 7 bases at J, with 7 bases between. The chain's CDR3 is CASSIVRDGELFF. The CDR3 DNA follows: TGTGCCAGTAGTATAGTGAGGGACGGGGAGCTGTTTTTT. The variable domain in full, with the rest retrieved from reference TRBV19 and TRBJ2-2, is DGGITQSPKYLFRKEGQNVTLSCEQNLNHDAMYWYRQDPGQGLRLIYYSQIVNDFQKGDIAEGYSVSREKKESFPLTVTSAQKNPTAFYLCASSIVRDGELFFGEGSRLTVL.

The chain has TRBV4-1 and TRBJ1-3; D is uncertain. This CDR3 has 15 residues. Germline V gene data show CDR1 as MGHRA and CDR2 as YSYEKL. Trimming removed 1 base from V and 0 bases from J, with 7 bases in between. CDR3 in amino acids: CASSQGGVSGNTIYF. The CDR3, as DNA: TGCGCCAGCAGCCAAGGCGGGGTCTCTGGAAACACCATATATTTT.

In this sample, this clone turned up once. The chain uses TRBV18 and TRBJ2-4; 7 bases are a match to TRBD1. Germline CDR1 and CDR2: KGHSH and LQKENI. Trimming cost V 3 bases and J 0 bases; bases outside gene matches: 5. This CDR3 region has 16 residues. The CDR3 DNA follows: TGTGCCAGCTCACCCGACAGGGCCTTAGCCAAAAACATTCAGTACTTC. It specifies CASSPDRALAKNIQYF.

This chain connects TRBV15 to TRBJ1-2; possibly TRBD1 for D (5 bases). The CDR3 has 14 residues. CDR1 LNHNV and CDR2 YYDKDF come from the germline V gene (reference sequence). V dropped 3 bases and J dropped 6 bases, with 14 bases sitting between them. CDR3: CATSRTIRGDGYTF. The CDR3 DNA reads TGTGCCACCAGCAGGACGATACGGGGCGATGGCTACACCTTC.

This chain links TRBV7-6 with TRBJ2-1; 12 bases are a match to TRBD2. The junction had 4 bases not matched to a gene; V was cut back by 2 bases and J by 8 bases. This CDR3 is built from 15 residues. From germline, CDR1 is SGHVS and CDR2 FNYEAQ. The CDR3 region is CASSLLAGGQYEQFF. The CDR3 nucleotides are TGTGCCAGCAGCTTACTAGCGGGGGGGCAGTATGAGCAGTTCTTC.

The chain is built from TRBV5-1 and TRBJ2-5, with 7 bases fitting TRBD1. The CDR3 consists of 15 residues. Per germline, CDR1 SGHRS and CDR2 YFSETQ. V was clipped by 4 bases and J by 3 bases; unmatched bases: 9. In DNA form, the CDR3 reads TGCGCCAGCAGCCCCATCGGGACAGCCGAAGAGACCCAGTACTTC. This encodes CASSPIGTAEETQYF.

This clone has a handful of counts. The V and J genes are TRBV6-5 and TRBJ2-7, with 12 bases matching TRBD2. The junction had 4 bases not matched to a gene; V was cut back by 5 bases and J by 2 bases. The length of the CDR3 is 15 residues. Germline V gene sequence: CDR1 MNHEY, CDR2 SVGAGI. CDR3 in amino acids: CASSQTSGGTYEQYF. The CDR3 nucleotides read TGTGCCAGCAGTCAGACTAGCGGGGGCACCTACGAGCAGTACTTC.

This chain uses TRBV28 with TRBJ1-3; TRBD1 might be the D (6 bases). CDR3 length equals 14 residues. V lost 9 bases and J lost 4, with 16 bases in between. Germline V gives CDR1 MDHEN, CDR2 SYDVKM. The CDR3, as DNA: TGTGCCAGTCGAGGGGGAATGGGAGGAAACACCATATATTTT. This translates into CASRGGMGGNTIYF. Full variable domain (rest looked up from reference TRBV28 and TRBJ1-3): DVKVTQSSRYLVKRTGEKVFLECVQDMDHENMFWYRQDPGLGLRLIYFSYDVKMKEKGDIPEGYSVSREKKERFSLILESASTNQTSMYLCASRGGMGGNTIYFGEGSWLTVV.

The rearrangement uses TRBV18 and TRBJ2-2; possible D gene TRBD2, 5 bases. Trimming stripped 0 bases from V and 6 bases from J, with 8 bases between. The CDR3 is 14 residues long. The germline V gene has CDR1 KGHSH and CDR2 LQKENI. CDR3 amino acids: CASSPPEGAGELFF. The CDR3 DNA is TGTGCCAGCTCACCACCTGAGGGTGCCGGGGAGCTGTTTTTT.

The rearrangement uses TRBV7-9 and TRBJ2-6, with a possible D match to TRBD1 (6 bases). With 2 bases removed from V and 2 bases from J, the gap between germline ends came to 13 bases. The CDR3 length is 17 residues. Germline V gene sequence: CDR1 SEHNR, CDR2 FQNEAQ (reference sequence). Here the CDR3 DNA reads TGTGCCAGCAGCTTACCTCCAGGGGTGGCTGGGGCCAACGTCCTGACTTTC. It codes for CASSLPPGVAGANVLTF.

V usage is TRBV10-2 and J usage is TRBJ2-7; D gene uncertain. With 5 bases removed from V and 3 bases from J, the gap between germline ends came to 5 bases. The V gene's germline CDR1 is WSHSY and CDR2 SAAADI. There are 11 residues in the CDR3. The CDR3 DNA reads TGCGCCAGCAGTCCCTACTACGAGCAGTACTTC. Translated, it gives CASSPYYEQYF.

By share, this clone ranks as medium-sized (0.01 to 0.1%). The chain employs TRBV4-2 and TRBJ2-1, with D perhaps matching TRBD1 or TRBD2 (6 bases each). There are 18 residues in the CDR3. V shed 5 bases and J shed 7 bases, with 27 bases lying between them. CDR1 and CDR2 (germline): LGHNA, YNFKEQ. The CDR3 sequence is CASSEEGHLNMGGNEQFF. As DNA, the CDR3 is TGTGCCAGCAGCGAGGAGGGACACCTTAATATGGGCGGGAATGAGCAGTTCTTC.

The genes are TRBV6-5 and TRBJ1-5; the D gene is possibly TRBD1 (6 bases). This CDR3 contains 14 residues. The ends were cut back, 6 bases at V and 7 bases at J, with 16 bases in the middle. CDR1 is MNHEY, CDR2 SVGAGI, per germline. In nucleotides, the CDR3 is TGTGCCAGCAGCGCTACGGGACAAAGGCAGCCCCAGCATTTT. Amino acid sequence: CASSATGQRQPQHF.

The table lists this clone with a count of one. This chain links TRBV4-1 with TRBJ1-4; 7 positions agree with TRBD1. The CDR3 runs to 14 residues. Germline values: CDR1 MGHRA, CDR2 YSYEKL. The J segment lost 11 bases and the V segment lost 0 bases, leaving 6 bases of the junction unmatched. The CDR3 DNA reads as TGCGCCAGCAGCCAAGATCCTGACAGGGCTAAACTGTTTTTT. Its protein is CASSQDPDRAKLFF.

The CDR3: CASSPSGTPPNYGYTF. Written as DNA, the CDR3 is TGCGCCAGCAGTCCCAGCGGGACCCCACCTAACTATGGCTACACCTTC. The rearrangement joins TRBV10-2 to TRBJ1-2; tentative D call: TRBD1 (5 bases). This CDR3 has 16 residues. V lost 5 bases, J lost 0 bases, and 16 bases lay in between. The germline CDR1 and CDR2 sequences are WSHSY and SAAADI.

In nucleotides, the CDR3 is TGTGCCAGCAGCGATAGCGGGGGGACACGCACAGATACGCAGTATTTT. Protein: CASSDSGGTRTDTQYF. The chain has TRBV4-2 and TRBJ2-3; the match to TRBD2 covers 10 bases. The CDR3 is made up of 16 amino acids. With 5 bases clipped from V and 1 base from J, the junction kept 6 bases outside the gene matches. Germline V gene sequence: CDR1 LGHNA, CDR2 YNFKEQ.

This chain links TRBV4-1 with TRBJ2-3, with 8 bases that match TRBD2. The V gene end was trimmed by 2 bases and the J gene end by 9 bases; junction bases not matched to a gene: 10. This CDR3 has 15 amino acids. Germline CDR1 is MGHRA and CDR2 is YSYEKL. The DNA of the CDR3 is TGCGCCAGCAGCCAAATCGGGGGGGCCGCGGACACGCAGTATTTT. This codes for CASSQIGGAADTQYF.

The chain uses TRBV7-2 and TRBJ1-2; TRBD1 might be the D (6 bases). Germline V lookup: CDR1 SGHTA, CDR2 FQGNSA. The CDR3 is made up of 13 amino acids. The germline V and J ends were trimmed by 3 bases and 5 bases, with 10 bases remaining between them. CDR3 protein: CASSFRQGYGYTF. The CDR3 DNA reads TGTGCCAGCAGCTTTAGGCAGGGGTATGGCTACACCTTC. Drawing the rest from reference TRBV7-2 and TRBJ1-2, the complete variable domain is GAGVSQSPSNKVTEKGKDVELRCDPISGHTALYWYRQSLGQGLEFLIYFQGNSAPDKSGLPSDRFSAERTGGSVSTLTIQRTQQEDSAVYLCASSFRQGYGYTFGSGTRLTVV.

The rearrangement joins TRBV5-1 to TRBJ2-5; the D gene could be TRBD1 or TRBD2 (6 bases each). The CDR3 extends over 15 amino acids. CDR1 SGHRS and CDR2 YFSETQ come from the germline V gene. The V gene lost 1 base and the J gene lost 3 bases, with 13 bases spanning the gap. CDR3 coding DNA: TGCGCCAGCAGCTTGCTTGGGGGCGGGGAAGAGACCCAGTACTTC. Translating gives CASSLLGGGEETQYF. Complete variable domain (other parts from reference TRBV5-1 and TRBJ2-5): KAGVTQTPRYLIKTRGQQVTLSCSPISGHRSVSWYQQTPGQGLQFLFEYFSETQRNKGNFPGRFSGRQFSNSRSEMNVSTLELGDSALYLCASSLLGGGEETQYFGPGTRLLVL.

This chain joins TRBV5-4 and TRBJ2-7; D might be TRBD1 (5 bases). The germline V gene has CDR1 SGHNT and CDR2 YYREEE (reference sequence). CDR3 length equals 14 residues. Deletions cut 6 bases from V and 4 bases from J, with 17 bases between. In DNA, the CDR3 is TGTGCCAGCAACCCAAACCCCTCAGGGTACGAGCAGTACTTC. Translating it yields CASNPNPSGYEQYF.

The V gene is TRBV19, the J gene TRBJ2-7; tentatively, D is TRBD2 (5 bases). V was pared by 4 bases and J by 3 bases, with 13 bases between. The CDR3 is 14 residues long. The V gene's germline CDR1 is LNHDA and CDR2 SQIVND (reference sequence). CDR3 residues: CASSRGRDHYEQYF. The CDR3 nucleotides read TGTGCCAGTAGTAGAGGACGGGATCACTACGAGCAGTACTTC.

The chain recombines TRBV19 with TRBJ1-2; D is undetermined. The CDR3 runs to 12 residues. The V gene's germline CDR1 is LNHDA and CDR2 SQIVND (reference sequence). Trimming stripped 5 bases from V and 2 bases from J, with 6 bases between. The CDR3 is CASSFGNYGYTF. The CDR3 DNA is TGTGCCAGTAGTTTTGGGAACTATGGCTACACCTTC.